Listed below are T cell receptor beta chains from one sample, sequenced in a study of blood T cell repertoires in COVID-19. Sequenced by immunoSEQ multiplex PCR; TCRdb stores in-frame clones only, minus some. This table has about 110,000 clones, roughly 88% appearing once. Source material: peripheral blood. These receptors originate from a woman aged 45-60 years with active or convalescent COVID-19. The CDR3 runs from the conserved cysteine through the conserved F or W. Each record gives: clone size, V gene, J gene, D gene, CDR3 protein, CDR3 DNA. The D gene is left open where the match is weak. The listing skips clone size in some rows; elsewhere it reads once, few, many or a size class.

abundance: .; v_gene: TRBV7-8; j_gene: TRBJ1-4; d_gene: .; CDR3aa: CASSALMGRNEKLFF; CDR3nt: TGTGCCAGCAGCGCCCTCATGGGGCGAAATGAAAAACTGTTTTTT
abundance: .; v_gene: TRBV3-1/TRBV3-2; j_gene: TRBJ1-6; d_gene: .; CDR3aa: CASGRVDNSPLHF; CDR3nt: TGTGCCAGTGGGAGGGTGGATAATTCACCCCTCCACTTT
abundance: .; v_gene: TRBV7-2; j_gene: TRBJ2-7; d_gene: TRBD2; CDR3aa: CASSISGRAYEQYF; CDR3nt: TGTGCCAGCAGCATTAGCGGGAGGGCCTACGAGCAGTACTTC
abundance: .; v_gene: TRBV27; j_gene: TRBJ1-6; d_gene: .; CDR3aa: CASSLFSGVGASPLHF; CDR3nt: TGTGCCAGCAGTTTATTTTCAGGGGTCGGGGCTTCACCCCTCCACTTT
abundance: once; v_gene: TRBV20-1; j_gene: TRBJ2-2; d_gene: TRBD1; CDR3aa: CSASMTGAYTGELFF; CDR3nt: TGCAGTGCTAGTATGACAGGGGCCTACACCGGGGAGCTGTTTTTT
abundance: once; v_gene: TRBV7-9; j_gene: TRBJ2-1; d_gene: TRBD2; CDR3aa: CASSWTSGRASGNEQFF; CDR3nt: TGTGCCAGCAGCTGGACTAGCGGGAGGGCCTCGGGTAATGAGCAGTTCTTC
abundance: .; v_gene: TRBV23-1; j_gene: TRBJ2-5; d_gene: TRBD2; CDR3aa: CASKVSGSGETQYF; CDR3nt: TGCGCCAGCAAGGTTAGCGGGAGCGGAGAGACCCAGTACTTC
abundance: .; v_gene: TRBV7-2; j_gene: TRBJ2-3; d_gene: .; CDR3aa: CASSLVGSSTDTQYF; CDR3nt: TGTGCCAGCAGCTTAGTCGGGAGTAGTACAGATACGCAGTATTTT
abundance: .; v_gene: TRBV5-1; j_gene: TRBJ2-3; d_gene: .; CDR3aa: CATSTDWTDTQYF; CDR3nt: TGCGCCACTTCGACAGATTGGACAGATACGCAGTATTTT
abundance: .; v_gene: TRBV28; j_gene: TRBJ2-1; d_gene: TRBD2; CDR3aa: CASSKLAGGNNEQFF; CDR3nt: TGTGCCAGCAGCAAACTAGCGGGAGGGAACAATGAGCAGTTCTTC
abundance: .; v_gene: TRBV18; j_gene: TRBJ2-2; d_gene: .; CDR3aa: CASSPPEEVVTGELFF; CDR3nt: TGTGCCAGCTCACCACCGGAGGAGGTAGTAACCGGGGAGCTGTTTTTT
abundance: .; v_gene: TRBV7-2; j_gene: TRBJ2-4; d_gene: TRBD2; CDR3aa: CASSFLAGGPLNIQYF; CDR3nt: TGTGCCAGCAGCTTTCTAGCGGGAGGGCCTTTAAACATTCAGTACTTC
abundance: .; v_gene: TRBV5-4; j_gene: TRBJ2-5; d_gene: .; CDR3aa: CASSSWSDRQTQYF; CDR3nt: TGTGCCAGCAGCTCTTGGAGTGATCGACAGACCCAGTACTTC
abundance: .; v_gene: TRBV27; j_gene: TRBJ1-5; d_gene: TRBD1; CDR3aa: CASSGGQGSNQPQHF; CDR3nt: TGTGCCAGCAGTGGGGGACAGGGCAGCAATCAGCCCCAGCATTTT
abundance: .; v_gene: TRBV7-8; j_gene: TRBJ2-7; d_gene: .; CDR3aa: CASTPPGGISYEQYF; CDR3nt: TGTGCCAGCACCCCCCCCGGCGGGATTTCCTACGAGCAGTACTTC